A single sample gave rise to the 9 T cell receptor beta chains below, sequenced in a study of early T cells in non-severe SARS-CoV-2 infection. TCRdb fed the 5' RACE reads into MiXCR, producing one record per CDR3 protein. The table includes about 23,000 distinct CDR3 sequences, roughly 5.3% detected once. The sample consisted of whole blood. These receptors originate from an adult who was a healthcare worker with PCR-confirmed SARS-CoV-2 infection or an uninfected control (not recorded which).

By sample share, this clonotype is medium-sized (0.01 to 0.1%). This chain connects TRBV7-3 to TRBJ2-2, with TRBD1 matching over 9 bases. The CDR3 has 16 amino acids. The junction had 7 bases not matched to a gene; V was cut back by 2 bases and J by 6 bases. From germline, CDR1 is SGHTA and CDR2 FQGTGA. The CDR3 DNA reads TGTGCCAGCAGCTTAGGGGGGACAGGGATCGCCGGGGAGCTGTTTTTT. It specifies CASSLGGTGIAGELFF.

This chain connects TRBV7-9 to TRBJ2-1; D uncertain. This CDR3 comprises 13 residues. Per the germline V gene, CDR1 is SEHNR and CDR2 is FQNEAQ (reference sequence). V lost 1 base, J lost 5 bases, and 6 bases lay in between. The CDR3 DNA follows: TGTGCCAGCAGCTTAGACCGGCACAATGAGCAGTTCTTC. It translates to CASSLDRHNEQFF.

This clonotype was picked up many times. The chain joins TRBV12-3 or TRBV12-4 to TRBJ2-4, with D possibly matching TRBD1 (5 bases). This CDR3 comprises 12 residues. Trimming removed 5 bases at V and 8 bases at J, with 10 bases between. CDR3 bases: TGTGCCAGCAGTACCCAGGGTTACATTCAGTACTTC. It yields the protein CASSTQGYIQYF.

A few counts support this clonotype. The V and J genes are TRBV5-1 and TRBJ2-7; 11 nucleotides match TRBD2. This CDR3 comprises 15 residues. The ends lost 3 bases at V and 2 bases at J; junction bases unmatched: 4. Germline CDR1 SGHRS, CDR2 YFSETQ. The CDR3 DNA sequence: TGCGCCAGCAGCTCCGGGACTAGCGGAACCTACGAGCAGTACTTC. Protein product: CASSSGTSGTYEQYF.

This chain's CDR3 is CAISRDGSSGNTIYF. The CDR3 DNA reads TGTGCCATCAGTCGGGACGGCAGCTCTGGAAACACCATATATTTT. The rearrangement links TRBV10-3 to TRBJ1-3; tentative D call: TRBD1 (5 bases). Per germline, CDR1 ENHRY and CDR2 SYGVKD. The CDR3 is 15 amino acids. Trimming left V 5 bases short and J 0 bases short, with 11 bases between.

This clonotype occurred many times. The chain uses TRBV3-1 and TRBJ1-1; no reliable D call. The CDR3 sequence is 13 residues long. V lost 3 bases and J 1 base, leaving 6 bases between the germline ends. CDR1 and CDR2 from the germline V gene are LGHDT and YNNKEL (reference sequence). CDR3 coding DNA: TGTGCCAGCAGCCACACAGCGAACACTGAAGCTTTCTTT. Translated: CASSHTANTEAFF.

This clonotype was seen at least ten times. The chain employs TRBV7-2 and TRBJ2-1, with 11 bases identical to TRBD1. V shed 4 bases, J shed 9 bases, and the junction held 5 bases outside the gene matches. CDR1 is SGHTA, CDR2 FQGNSA, per germline. This CDR3 comprises 14 residues. As DNA, the CDR3 is TGTGCCAGCAGCTGGGGACAGGGGGATGGTGAGCAGTTCTTC. It encodes CASSWGQGDGEQFF.

The table lists this clonotype with many counts. The chain links TRBV4-1 to TRBJ2-1; D might be TRBD1 (5 bases). The CDR3 is 16 amino acids. Germline CDR1 and CDR2: MGHRA and YSYEKL. Trimming shortened V by 4 bases and J by 0 bases, and 13 bases separated the two germline ends. CDR3 sequence: CASSLQIQVSYNEQFF. The CDR3 region has the DNA TGCGCCAGCAGCCTCCAAATACAGGTCTCCTACAATGAGCAGTTCTTC.

The chain couples TRBV6-2 or TRBV6-3 to TRBJ2-1, with D unclear. CDR3 size: 11 residues. Trimming took 7 bases from V and 4 from J, leaving 5 bases between them. Germline V gene sequence: CDR1 MNHEY, CDR2 SVGEGT. DNA of the CDR3: TGTGCCAGCACCAATTACAATGAGCAGTTCTTC. Translated: CASTNYNEQFF.